The 27 T cell receptor beta chains below all came from one sample that was sequenced in a study of early stage breast cancer tumors (dated by TCRdb to the late 2010s). Libraries were built with the immunoSEQ multiplex PCR assay. TCRdb obtained this table from immuneACCESS and retained in-frame rearrangements with V and J assigned. These tables miss some clones; where compared with another copy, unresolved V genes account for less than half of the shortfall, and the remainder is unexplained. In this sample the table shows just over 70,000 clones, approximately 79% of which occur a single time. Of the sample, roughly 3.5% falls within the top ten clones. Sequenced: blood. Source of these receptors: a person in their sixties or seventies with breast cancer.

The rearrangement links TRBV6-7 to TRBJ1-1; D is unresolved. TRBV6-7 is given ORF status, its function remaining uncertain. The CDR3 runs 15 residues. V was pared by 5 bases and J by 8 bases, with 21 bases between. The CDR3, as DNA: TGTGCCAGCAGTGGTGGACCGATCGTTTCAGAGGAAGCTTTCTTT. It codes for CASSGGPIVSEEAFF.

The chain joins TRBV2 to TRBJ2-7; 10 nucleotides line up with TRBD1. Germline V gives CDR1 SNHLY, CDR2 FYNNEI. The CDR3 has 17 amino acids. V shed 8 bases and J 1 base; nucleotides not matched to a gene: 14. CDR3 sequence reads: CASVFGQGVSKSYEQYF. CDR3 DNA sequence: TGTGCCAGCGTCTTCGGACAGGGGGTCTCAAAGTCCTACGAGCAGTACTTC.

The V gene is TRBV5-1, the J gene TRBJ2-2; the match to TRBD1 covers 7 bases. V lost 4 bases and J lost 8; bases outside the gene matches: 5. The CDR3 covers 13 residues. Germline values: CDR1 SGHRS, CDR2 YFSETQ. This chain's CDR3 is CASSRDRTGELFF. As DNA, the CDR3 is TGCGCCAGCAGCAGGGACAGAACGGGGGAGCTGTTTTTT.

The V call is TRBV29-1, the J call TRBJ2-5; D gene unclear. The CDR3 is made up of 12 amino acids. V dropped 7 bases and J dropped 2 bases, with 11 bases sitting between them. The germline V gene encodes CDR1 SQVTM and CDR2 ANQGSEA. The CDR3 DNA reads as TGCAGCGCAAGATCAGGACAAGAGACCCAGTACTTC. This gives the protein CSARSGQETQYF.

The V call is TRBV11-1, the J call TRBJ2-1, with a weak D call TRBD1 (6 bases). Germline values: CDR1 SGHAT, CDR2 FQDESV (reference sequence). The V gene lost 5 bases and the J gene lost 3 bases, with 17 bases spanning the gap. CDR3 length equals 16 residues. CDR3 residues: CASSPHRAGVYNEQFF. In DNA form, the CDR3 reads TGTGCCAGCAGCCCCCACAGGGCTGGGGTCTACAATGAGCAGTTCTTC.

This clone was seen only a few times. The V gene is TRBV28, the J gene TRBJ1-1; D gene uncertain. V gave up 6 bases and J gave up 4 bases, with 6 bases separating them. The CDR3 runs to 11 residues. Germline V gene data show CDR1 as MDHEN and CDR2 as SYDVKM. The CDR3: CASRGFTEAFF. CDR3 nucleotides: TGTGCCAGCAGGGGTTTCACTGAAGCTTTCTTT.

This clone appeared a single time. The V call is TRBV9, the J call TRBJ1-1; possible D gene TRBD1, 5 bases. The CDR3 length is 13 residues. Looked up from germline, CDR1 is SGDLS and CDR2 is YYNGEE. The ends were cut back, 4 bases at V and 1 base at J, with 8 bases in the middle. In nucleotides, the CDR3 is TGTGCCAGCAGCTATCAGGGGAACACTGAAGCTTTCTTT. Translation: CASSYQGNTEAFF. The variable domain in full, with the rest retrieved from reference TRBV9 and TRBJ1-1, is DSGVTQTPKHLITATGQRVTLRCSPRSGDLSVYWYQQSLDQGLQFLIQYYNGEERAKGNILERFSAQQFPDLHSELNLSSLELGDSALYFCASSYQGNTEAFFGQGTRLTVV.

This clone came up a few times. V usage is TRBV5-1 and J usage is TRBJ2-7; D unresolved. V lost 4 bases and J 0 bases, leaving 8 bases between the germline ends. This CDR3 contains 13 residues. Germline values: CDR1 SGHRS, CDR2 YFSETQ. The CDR3 reads CASSIDVSYEQYF. The DNA of the CDR3 is TGCGCCAGCAGCATCGACGTCTCCTACGAGCAGTACTTC.

CDR3 region: CASRPRWNTGELFF. The CDR3 DNA reads TGTGCCAGCAGGCCGAGGTGGAACACCGGGGAGCTGTTTTTT. The chain joins TRBV6-5 to TRBJ2-2; no definite D call. Trimming shortened V by 6 bases and J by 1 base, and 9 bases separated the two germline ends. Germline V lookup: CDR1 MNHEY, CDR2 SVGAGI. The CDR3 extends over 14 amino acids.

The gene calls are TRBV27 and TRBJ2-3; tentative D call: TRBD2 (5 bases). V gave up 2 bases and J gave up 6 bases, with 15 bases separating them. The CDR3 is made up of 15 amino acids. Germline CDR1 is MNHEY and CDR2 is SMNVEV (reference sequence). This CDR3 reads CASSLGGWADDTQYF. The CDR3 DNA sequence: TGTGCCAGCAGTTTAGGAGGTTGGGCCGATGATACGCAGTATTTT.

The chain has TRBV19 and TRBJ2-7; tentatively, D is TRBD1 or TRBD2 (5 bases each). V shed 4 bases and J shed 1 base, with 14 bases lying between them. CDR3 length: 15 amino acids. Germline V gene sequence: CDR1 LNHDA, CDR2 SQIVND (reference sequence). CDR3 sequence reads: CASSNEGPRSYEQYF. DNA for the CDR3: TGTGCCAGTAGTAACGAGGGGCCTCGATCCTACGAGCAGTACTTC. Filled out from reference TRBV19 and TRBJ2-7, the complete variable domain reads DGGITQSPKYLFRKEGQNVTLSCEQNLNHDAMYWYRQDPGQGLRLIYYSQIVNDFQKGDIAEGYSVSREKKESFPLTVTSAQKNPTAFYLCASSNEGPRSYEQYFGPGTRLTVT.

Only one count was recorded for this clone. The chain combines TRBV28 with TRBJ2-3; 8 bases map to TRBD2. V was clipped by 6 bases and J by 3 bases; unmatched bases: 11. This CDR3 comprises 16 residues. The V gene's germline CDR1 is MDHEN and CDR2 SYDVKM. The CDR3 loop reads CASRASGRTGTDTQYF. CDR3 in DNA: TGTGCCAGCAGGGCCAGCGGGAGAACGGGGACAGATACGCAGTATTTT.

V gene TRBV5-1 combines with J gene TRBJ2-1; TRBD2 is a possible D gene (6 bases). The CDR3 sequence is 15 residues long. Germline CDR1 and CDR2: SGHRS and YFSETQ. Trimming took off 4 bases at V and 4 bases at J, with 15 bases between the two ends. This CDR3 reads CASSQTSRTYNEQFF. Here the CDR3 DNA reads TGCGCCAGCAGCCAGACTAGTAGGACTTACAATGAGCAGTTCTTC. Full variable domain (rest looked up from reference TRBV5-1 and TRBJ2-1): KAGVTQTPRYLIKTRGQQVTLSCSPISGHRSVSWYQQTPGQGLQFLFEYFSETQRNKGNFPGRFSGRQFSNSRSEMNVSTLELGDSALYLCASSQTSRTYNEQFFGPGTRLTVL.

The chain's CDR3 is CASSKKIEQGYTEAFF. In DNA form, the CDR3 reads TGTGCCAGCAGCAAGAAAATCGAACAGGGGTACACTGAAGCTTTCTTT. This chain links TRBV21-1 with TRBJ1-1; TRBD1, the table's D call, lacks a check against the DNA. TRBV21-1 is an annotated pseudogene. This CDR3 is built from 16 residues.

The chain carries TRBV7-9 and TRBJ2-7; possible D gene TRBD2, 5 bases. Trimming cost V 9 bases and J 0 bases, with 15 bases left between them. CDR3 length equals 14 residues. Germline V gene data show CDR1 as SEHNR and CDR2 as FQNEAQ (reference sequence). The CDR3 reads CASRPGLYSYEQYF. The CDR3 DNA reads TGTGCCAGTCGCCCTGGACTTTACTCCTACGAGCAGTACTTC.

The chain employs TRBV30 and TRBJ2-3, with D possibly being TRBD1 (6 bases). The CDR3 has 12 residues. The V and J ends lost 1 base and 5 bases respectively, with 7 bases between them. Germline V gene data show CDR1 as GTSNPN and CDR2 as SVGIG (reference sequence). CDR3 nucleotides: TGTGCCTGGAGTGAGGGGGTAGATACGCAGTATTTT. Encoded protein: CAWSEGVDTQYF.

Only one count was recorded for this clone. J is TRBJ2-3 and V is TRBV25-1, with D hard to call. V was shortened by 5 bases and J by 5 bases, with 11 bases between the two germline ends. CDR1 is MGHDK and CDR2 is SYGVNS in the germline V gene. The CDR3 length is 13 residues. CDR3 coding DNA: TGTGCCAGCAGTCCAGGACGCTTAGATACGCAGTATTTT. It specifies CASSPGRLDTQYF. The complete variable domain, with remaining parts taken from reference TRBV25-1 and TRBJ2-3, reads EADIYQTPRYLVIGTGKKITLECSQTMGHDKMYWYQQDPGMELHLIHYSYGVNSTEKGDLSSESTVSRIRTEHFPLTLESARPSHTSQYLCASSPGRLDTQYFGPGTRLTVL.

The rearrangement joins TRBV6-6 to TRBJ2-7; unclear D gene. The CDR3 length is 12 residues. V shed 2 bases and J shed 3 bases, with 5 bases lying between them. Germline CDR1 MNHNY, CDR2 SVGAGI (reference sequence). The CDR3 sequence: CASSYGHYEQYF. For the CDR3, the DNA is TGTGCCAGCAGTTACGGCCACTACGAGCAGTACTTC.

This clone has only one observation. This rearrangement joins TRBV28 to TRBJ2-5, with TRBD1 identical over 8 bases. Germline V gene data show CDR1 as MDHEN and CDR2 as SYDVKM. V was pared by 5 bases and J by 5 bases, with 10 bases of the junction left unmatched. This CDR3 region has 15 residues. The DNA for the CDR3 is TGTGCCAGCAGTCCCTCCACAGGGGGGCAGGAGACCCAGTACTTC. Encoded protein: CASSPSTGGQETQYF.

This clone was observed a single time. The rearrangement uses TRBV11-3 and TRBJ1-2; tentative D call: TRBD1 (6 bases). V lost 5 bases and J 8 bases, leaving 12 bases between the germline ends. The CDR3 extends over 12 amino acids. Germline lookup yields CDR1 SGHNT and CDR2 YENEEA. Here the CDR3 reads CASSLGGAGYTF. The CDR3, as DNA: TGTGCCAGCAGCCTTGGGGGGGCAGGCTACACCTTC.

The chain employs TRBV5-1 and TRBJ2-5; D assignment may be TRBD1 or TRBD2 (5 bases each). V was pared by 4 bases and J by 1 base, with 14 bases between. The germline CDR1 and CDR2 sequences are SGHRS and YFSETQ. The CDR3 is 15 residues long. Here the CDR3 DNA reads TGCGCCAGCAGCCAATCGGGACCTTTCCAAGAGACCCAGTACTTC. It is translated as CASSQSGPFQETQYF. Full variable domain (outside the CDR3, taken from reference TRBV5-1 and TRBJ2-5): KAGVTQTPRYLIKTRGQQVTLSCSPISGHRSVSWYQQTPGQGLQFLFEYFSETQRNKGNFPGRFSGRQFSNSRSEMNVSTLELGDSALYLCASSQSGPFQETQYFGPGTRLLVL.

V gene TRBV19 combines with J gene TRBJ1-2; maybe TRBD1 (6 bases). Trimming took off 5 bases at V and 4 bases at J, with 17 bases between the two ends. The germline CDR1 and CDR2 sequences are LNHDA and SQIVND (reference sequence). The CDR3 totals 15 residues. CDR3 in amino acids: CASSAQQGTLYGYTF. The CDR3 bases are TGTGCCAGTAGTGCCCAACAGGGAACCCTCTATGGCTACACCTTC. The variable domain in full, completed from reference TRBV19 and TRBJ1-2, reads DGGITQSPKYLFRKEGQNVTLSCEQNLNHDAMYWYRQDPGQGLRLIYYSQIVNDFQKGDIAEGYSVSREKKESFPLTVTSAQKNPTAFYLCASSAQQGTLYGYTFGSGTRLTVV.

The rearrangement joins TRBV13 to TRBJ2-7; D is uncertain. Germline V gene sequence: CDR1 PRHDT, CDR2 FYEKMQ (reference sequence). The CDR3 runs 11 residues. V was pared by 1 base and J by 6 bases, with 4 bases between. The CDR3 reads CASSLVGEQYF. The CDR3 coding sequence is TGTGCCAGCAGCTTAGTGGGCGAGCAGTACTTC.

This rearrangement joins TRBV19 to TRBJ2-7, with 8 bases fitting TRBD1. The germline gives CDR1 LNHDA, CDR2 SQIVND (reference sequence). The CDR3 totals 15 residues. With 5 bases clipped from V and 2 bases from J, the junction kept 8 bases outside the gene matches. In nucleotides, the CDR3 is TGTGCCAGTAGTTTGGAGACAGGGGCAGCCTACGAGCAGTACTTC. Translated: CASSLETGAAYEQYF.

DNA of the CDR3: TGCGCCAGCAGCCTTCTAGCGTACGGAGAGACCCAGTACTTC. Translating it yields CASSLLAYGETQYF. This sequence joins TRBV5-1 and TRBJ2-5; a possible D gene is TRBD2 (6 bases). V lost 4 bases to trimming and J lost 4 bases, with 14 bases between them. This CDR3 spans 14 amino acids. Germline lookup yields CDR1 SGHRS and CDR2 YFSETQ. Looking up the rest from reference TRBV5-1 and TRBJ2-5 gives the full variable domain: KAGVTQTPRYLIKTRGQQVTLSCSPISGHRSVSWYQQTPGQGLQFLFEYFSETQRNKGNFPGRFSGRQFSNSRSEMNVSTLELGDSALYLCASSLLAYGETQYFGPGTRLLVL.

The chain joins TRBV6-5 to TRBJ1-1; D not certain. The germline gives CDR1 MNHEY, CDR2 SVGAGI. CDR3 length: 14 amino acids. Trimming cost V 7 bases and J 0 bases, with 12 bases left between them. The CDR3 nucleotides are TGTGCCAGCAAAGGTAATTGGGTGAACACTGAAGCTTTCTTT. Encoded protein: CASKGNWVNTEAFF.

The V call is TRBV2, the J call TRBJ1-2; D uncertain. The ends were cut back, 8 bases at V and 2 bases at J, with 12 bases in the middle. Germline V CDR1 and CDR2: SNHLY, FYNNEI. CDR3 length: 13 residues. CDR3 sequence reads: CASHLTENYGYTF. The DNA of the CDR3 is TGTGCCAGCCATCTTACAGAGAACTATGGCTACACCTTC. The whole variable domain, filled in from reference TRBV2 and TRBJ1-2, reads EPEVTQTPSHQVTQMGQEVILRCVPISNHLYFYWYRQILGQKVEFLVSFYNNEISEKSEIFDDQFSVERPDGSNFTLKIRSTKLEDSAMYFCASHLTENYGYTFGSGTRLTVV.